This is a list of T cell receptor beta chains from one sample in a study of CD8 T cells in ankylosing spondylitis. Via MiXCR, TCRdb re-called the 5' RACE reads, giving one row per CDR3 protein. The table includes under 300,000 distinct CDR3 sequences, 8.6% detected once. Material for sequencing was blood, either unsorted or a sorted T cell fraction (not recorded which). Every receptor here comes from a male donor with ankylosing spondylitis or in good health (not recorded which). Both conserved end residues are trimmed from each CDR3. The order of the fields is V gene, J gene, clone size, CDR3 protein. Not all rows give a size; the values are once, few, many and, for expanded clones, a class.

>TRBV3-1|TRBJ2-3|many
ASSQSTRVTDTQY
>TRBV12-3/TRBV12-4|TRBJ2-5|NA
ASSPSSGGAKETQY
>TRBV30|TRBJ1-3|NA
AWAQGHISGNTIY
>TRBV30|TRBJ1-2|NA
AWTKRQVTNYGYT
>TRBV12-3/TRBV12-4|TRBJ2-7|NA
AISLGQGSYEQY
>TRBV4-1|TRBJ1-1|many
ASSHGSVRHTEAF
>TRBV20-1|TRBJ1-1|many
SARGTPNTEAF
>TRBV6-5|TRBJ2-3|many
ASSQGAEEY
>TRBV20-1|TRBJ1-1|NA
SASPTGNTEAF
>TRBV5-1|TRBJ2-3|many
ASSEGVDTQY
>TRBV20-1|TRBJ2-3|many
SAPLGTSKGTDTQY
>TRBV20-1|TRBJ2-1|many
SVAGTSGRRYNEQF
>TRBV5-1|TRBJ1-2|many
ASSLEGWNYGYT
>TRBV30|TRBJ2-1|few
AWSVMSSYNEQF
>TRBV25-1|TRBJ2-2|many
ATLKAGGPNTGELF
>TRBV7-2|TRBJ1-6|many
ASSLDRAPLH
>TRBV12-3/TRBV12-4|TRBJ1-1|NA
ASSHRDRGLRDTEAF
>TRBV5-8|TRBJ1-6|many
ASSLVGGNSPLH
>TRBV12-3/TRBV12-4|TRBJ1-2|many
ASSKGQGDYGYT
>TRBV10-3|TRBJ2-7|few
AIRRGGQENYEQY
>TRBV5-1|TRBJ2-3|NA
ASSTGTGRADTQY
>TRBV5-1|TRBJ2-7|many
ASSPSLSYEQY
>TRBV7-9|TRBJ2-7|few
ASSLDLGGWY
>TRBV7-8|TRBJ2-3|NA
ASSLGLAGFYRITDTQY
>TRBV20-1|TRBJ2-3|many
SVPRDTQY
>TRBV12-3/TRBV12-4|TRBJ1-3|many
ASSFRDSGNTIY
>TRBV15|TRBJ2-1|many
ATSRDHSGSWNEQF
>TRBV4-1|TRBJ1-2|many
ASSQGQAGGYT
>TRBV27|TRBJ1-1|many
ASSLSGATEAF
>TRBV11-2|TRBJ1-2|many
ASSFAGGYGYT
>TRBV11-3|TRBJ2-1|few
ASSARTSGRYNEQF
>TRBV20-1|TRBJ2-2|NA
SARGLAGGRNTGELF
>TRBV2|TRBJ2-1|NA
AICLGRLTSGGENGEQF
>TRBV20-1|TRBJ1-1|NA
SARIQPRVF
>TRBV20-1|TRBJ1-6|many
SARRDSPNSPLH
>TRBV5-5|TRBJ1-3|NA
ASSLGSPFSSGNTIY
>TRBV4-3|TRBJ2-5|many
ASSQEFSGMYQETQY
>TRBV7-9|TRBJ1-2|many
ASSFVDSGYT
>TRBV7-2|TRBJ2-1|few
ASSLAWALNEQF
>TRBV25-1|TRBJ2-3|many
ASGGFIDTQY
>TRBV7-2|TRBJ2-5|many
ASARREETQY
>TRBV7-2|TRBJ2-1|few
ASSLDLSDEQF
>TRBV4-2|TRBJ2-5|NA
ASSQDPRTSGKTQY
>TRBV7-9|TRBJ2-1|many
ASSSMGQDYNEQF
>TRBV5-1|TRBJ1-2|many
ASSPGTLSGLYGYT
>TRBV5-5|TRBJ2-5|NA
ASSTGTDFQETQY
>TRBV19|TRBJ1-1|many
ASSVPGQMNTEAF